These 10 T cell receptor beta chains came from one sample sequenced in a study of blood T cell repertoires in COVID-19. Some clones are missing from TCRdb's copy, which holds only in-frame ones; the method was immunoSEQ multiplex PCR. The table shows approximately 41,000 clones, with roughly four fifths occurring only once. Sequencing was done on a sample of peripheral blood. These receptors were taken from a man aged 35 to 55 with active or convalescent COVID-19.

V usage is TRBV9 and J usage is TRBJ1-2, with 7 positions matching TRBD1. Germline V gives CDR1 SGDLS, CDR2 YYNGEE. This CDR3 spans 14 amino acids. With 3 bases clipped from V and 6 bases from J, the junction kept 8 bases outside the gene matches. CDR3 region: CASSGTGTVDGYTF. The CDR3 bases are TGTGCCAGCAGCGGGACCGGGACAGTCGATGGCTACACCTTC.

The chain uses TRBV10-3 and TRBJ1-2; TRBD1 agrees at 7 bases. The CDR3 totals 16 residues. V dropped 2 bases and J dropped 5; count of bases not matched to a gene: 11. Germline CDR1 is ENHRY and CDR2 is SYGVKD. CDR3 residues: CAISEGDRVRPYGYTF. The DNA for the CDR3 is TGTGCCATCAGTGAGGGCGACAGGGTTCGGCCTTATGGCTACACCTTC.

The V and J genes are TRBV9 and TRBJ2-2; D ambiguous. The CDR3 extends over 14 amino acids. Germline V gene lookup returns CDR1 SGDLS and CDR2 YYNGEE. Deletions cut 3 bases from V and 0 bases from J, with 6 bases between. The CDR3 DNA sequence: TGTGCCAGCAGCGAAAGAGCGAACACCGGGGAGCTGTTTTTT. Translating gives CASSERANTGELFF.

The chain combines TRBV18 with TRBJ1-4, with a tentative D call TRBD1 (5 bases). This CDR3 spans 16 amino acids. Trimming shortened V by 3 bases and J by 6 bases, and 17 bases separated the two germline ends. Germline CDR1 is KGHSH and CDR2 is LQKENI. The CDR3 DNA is TGTGCCAGCTCACCTAACCAGGGTTCGGTGGATGAAAAACTGTTTTTT. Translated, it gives CASSPNQGSVDEKLFF.

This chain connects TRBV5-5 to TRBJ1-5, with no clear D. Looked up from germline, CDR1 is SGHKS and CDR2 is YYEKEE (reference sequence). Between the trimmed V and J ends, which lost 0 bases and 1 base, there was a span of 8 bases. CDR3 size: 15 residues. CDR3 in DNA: TGTGCCAGCAGCTTGGTAATGCAGAGCAATCAGCCCCAGCATTTT. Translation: CASSLVMQSNQPQHF.

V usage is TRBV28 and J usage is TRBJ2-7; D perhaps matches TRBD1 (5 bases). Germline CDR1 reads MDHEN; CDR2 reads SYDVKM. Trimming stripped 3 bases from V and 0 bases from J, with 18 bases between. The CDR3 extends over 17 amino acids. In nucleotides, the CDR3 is TGTGCCAGCAGTTTCGTCGGGCAGGGAACAATCTCCTACGAGCAGTACTTC. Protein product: CASSFVGQGTISYEQYF.

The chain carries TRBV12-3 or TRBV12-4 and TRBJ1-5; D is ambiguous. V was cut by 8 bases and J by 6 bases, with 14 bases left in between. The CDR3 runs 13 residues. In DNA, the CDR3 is TGTGCCAGCGCTCTCGGGGTGGTTCAGCCCCAGCATTTT. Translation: CASALGVVQPQHF.

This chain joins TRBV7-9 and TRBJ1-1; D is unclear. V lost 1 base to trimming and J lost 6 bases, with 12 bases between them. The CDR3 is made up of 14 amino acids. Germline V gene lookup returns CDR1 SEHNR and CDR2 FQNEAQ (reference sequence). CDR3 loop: CASSLEQVVPEAFF. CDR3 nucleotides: TGTGCCAGCAGCTTAGAGCAGGTAGTTCCTGAAGCTTTCTTT. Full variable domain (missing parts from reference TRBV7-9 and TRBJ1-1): DTGVSQNPRHKITKRGQNVTFRCDPISEHNRLYWYRQTLGQGPEFLTYFQNEAQLEKSRLLSDRFSAERPKGSFSTLEIQRTEQGDSAMYLCASSLEQVVPEAFFGQGTRLTVV.

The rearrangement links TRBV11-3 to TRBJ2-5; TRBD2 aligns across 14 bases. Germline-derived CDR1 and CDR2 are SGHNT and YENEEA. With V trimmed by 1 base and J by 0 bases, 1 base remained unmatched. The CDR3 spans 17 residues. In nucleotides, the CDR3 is TGTGCCAGCAGCTTAGGGGGACTAGCGGGGGACCAAGAGACCCAGTACTTC. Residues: CASSLGGLAGDQETQYF. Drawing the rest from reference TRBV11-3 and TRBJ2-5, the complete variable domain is EAGVVQSPRYKIIEKKQPVAFWCNPISGHNTLYWYLQNLGQGPELLIRYENEEAVDDSQLPKDRFSAERLKGVDSTLKIQPAELGDSAVYLCASSLGGLAGDQETQYFGPGTRLLVL.

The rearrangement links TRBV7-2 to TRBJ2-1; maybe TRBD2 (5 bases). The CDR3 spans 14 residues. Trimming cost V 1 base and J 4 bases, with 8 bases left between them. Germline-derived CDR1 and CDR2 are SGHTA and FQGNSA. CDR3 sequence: CASSLGTGYNEQFF. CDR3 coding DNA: TGTGCCAGCAGCTTAGGGACGGGGTACAATGAGCAGTTCTTC.